This is a list of T cell receptor beta chains from one sample in a study of cytotoxic CD8 clonotypes in ibrutinib-treated CLL. Here immunoSEQ multiplex PCR was the method, and the copy in TCRdb shows in-frame clones only, minus some. The sample records around 300,000 clones, 80% being singletons. Sequenced here: PBMCs, sampled before ibrutinib treatment. The receptors originated from a human donor with chronic lymphocytic leukemia. Each CDR3 is given with its conserved first and last residue. A D gene is named only where the DNA matches it firmly. Not all rows give a size; the values are once, few, many and, for expanded clones, a class.

D	size	J	V	DNA	CDR3
TRBD1	.	TRBJ2-5	TRBV5-4	TGTGCCAGCAGCCCAACTCCGGACAGGGTTGAGACCCAGTACTTC	CASSPTPDRVETQYF
TRBD1	.	TRBJ2-3	TRBV4-1	TGCGCCAGCAGCCAAGACGGACAGGGAGTGGGAGATACGCAGTATTTT	CASSQDGQGVGDTQYF
TRBD1	once	TRBJ1-5	TRBV7-2	TGTGCCAGCAGCTTGTCCGGGACAGCCCAACCCCAGCATTTT	CASSLSGTAQPQHF
TRBD2	.	TRBJ2-5	TRBV7-9	TGTGCCAGCAGCTTAGGGCTAGCGGGCCTCCAAGAGACCCAGTACTTC	CASSLGLAGLQETQYF
.	.	TRBJ2-2	TRBV12-5	TGTGCTAGTGGTTTGCCAGCACAGGGCGGGAACACCGGGGAGCTGTTTTTT	CASGLPAQGGNTGELFF
.	few	TRBJ2-5	TRBV5-4	TGTGCCAGCAGCCCTGGCCACAGCTACCAAGAGACCCAGTACTTC	CASSPGHSYQETQYF
.	.	TRBJ2-7	TRBV14	TGTGCCAGCAGCCAAGGACTGAGTCCCTACGAGCAGTACTTC	CASSQGLSPYEQYF
.	.	TRBJ1-2	TRBV28	TGTGCCAGCAGTTCGAGTCCCATAAACTATGGCTACACCTTC	CASSSSPINYGYTF
.	.	TRBJ2-3	TRBV10-3	TGTGCCATCAGGACCATGCTGGGGGTACCTAGCACAGATACGCAGTATTTT	CAIRTMLGVPSTDTQYF
TRBD2	.	TRBJ2-1	TRBV9	TGTGCCAGCAGCCCAGGACTAGCGGGAGTTGGGAATGAGCAGTTCTTC	CASSPGLAGVGNEQFF
.	.	TRBJ2-3	TRBV7-6	TGTGCCAGCAGCTTAGCAGGGCCCATCACAGATACGCAGTATTTT	CASSLAGPITDTQYF